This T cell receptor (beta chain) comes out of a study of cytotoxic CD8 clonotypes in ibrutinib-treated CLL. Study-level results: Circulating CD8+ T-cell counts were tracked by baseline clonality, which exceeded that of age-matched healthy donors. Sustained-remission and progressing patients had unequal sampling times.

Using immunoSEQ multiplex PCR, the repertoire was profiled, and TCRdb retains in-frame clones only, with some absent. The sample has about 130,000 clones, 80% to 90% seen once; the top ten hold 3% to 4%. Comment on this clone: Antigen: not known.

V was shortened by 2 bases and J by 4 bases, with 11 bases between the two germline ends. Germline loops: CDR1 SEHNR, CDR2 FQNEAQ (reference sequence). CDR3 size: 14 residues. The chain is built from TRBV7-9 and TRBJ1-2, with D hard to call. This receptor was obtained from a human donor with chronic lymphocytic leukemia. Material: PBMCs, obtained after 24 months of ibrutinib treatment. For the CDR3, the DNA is TGTGCCAGCAGCTTATTAGTGGGTTCCTATGGCTACACCTTC. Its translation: CASSLLVGSYGYTF.